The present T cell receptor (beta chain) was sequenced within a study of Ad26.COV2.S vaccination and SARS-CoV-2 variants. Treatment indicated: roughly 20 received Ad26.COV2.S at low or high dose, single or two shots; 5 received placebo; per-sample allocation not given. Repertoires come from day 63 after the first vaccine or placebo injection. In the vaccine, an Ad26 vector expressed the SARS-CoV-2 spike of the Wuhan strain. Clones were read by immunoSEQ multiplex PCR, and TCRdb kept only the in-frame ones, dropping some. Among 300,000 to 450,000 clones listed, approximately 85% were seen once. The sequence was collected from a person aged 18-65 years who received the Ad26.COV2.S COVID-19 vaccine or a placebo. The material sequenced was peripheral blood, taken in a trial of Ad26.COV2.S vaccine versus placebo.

CDR3 sequence reads: CASSSGGGLRFF. The CDR3 region has the DNA TGTGCCTCAAGTAGCGGGGGCGGGCTTCGGTTCTTC. This sequence joins TRBV2 and TRBJ2-1; 9 positions match TRBD2. This CDR3 has 12 residues. CDR1 and CDR2 (germline): SNHLY, FYNNEI. V lost 11 bases and J lost 15; bases outside the gene matches: 14.